This T cell receptor beta chain was obtained from a study of beta chain features in type 1 diabetes. Study-wide findings and caveats: Type 1 diabetes patients had VDJ junctions that carried fewer insertions and more deletions. Patients and controls would be equally affected if PCR favored shorter templates.

Every single donor gave one heparinised blood draw, and these averaged roughly 0.11 L. Sequenced material consisted of expressed TCRB transcripts (all of the isolated RNA was reverse transcribed). Reads from naive, central memory and regulatory T cell samples averaged approximately 3.4 million. Assay used: immunoSEQ multiplex PCR; TCRdb lists only in-frame clones, some missing. The sample records 450,000 to 600,000 clones, 30% being singletons. With 4 bases clipped from V and 3 bases from J, the junction kept 3 bases outside the gene matches. Germline CDR1 and CDR2: SQVTM and ANQGSEA. The CDR3 length is 12 residues. On this clone: What it binds is not known.

J is TRBJ2-7 and V is TRBV29-1; the match to TRBD1 covers 7 bases. This receptor was obtained from a man aged 18 to 30 in good health. The sample was naive CD4+ T cells from blood. The CDR3 sequence: CSVVQGYYEQYF. The DNA for the CDR3 is TGCAGCGTTGTACAGGGGTACTACGAGCAGTACTTC.